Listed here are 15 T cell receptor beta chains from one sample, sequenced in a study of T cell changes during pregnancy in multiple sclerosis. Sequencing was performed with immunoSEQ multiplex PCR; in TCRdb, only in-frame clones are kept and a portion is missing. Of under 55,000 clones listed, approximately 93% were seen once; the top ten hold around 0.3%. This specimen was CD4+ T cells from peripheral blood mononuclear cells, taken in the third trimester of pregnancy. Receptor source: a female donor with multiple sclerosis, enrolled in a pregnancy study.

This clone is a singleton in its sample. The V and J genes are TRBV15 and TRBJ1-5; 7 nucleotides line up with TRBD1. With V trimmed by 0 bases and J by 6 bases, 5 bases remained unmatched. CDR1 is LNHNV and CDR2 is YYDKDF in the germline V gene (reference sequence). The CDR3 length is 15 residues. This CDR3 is CATSRDTQGSQPQHF. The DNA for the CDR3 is TGTGCCACCAGCAGAGACACACAGGGGTCTCAGCCCCAGCATTTT.

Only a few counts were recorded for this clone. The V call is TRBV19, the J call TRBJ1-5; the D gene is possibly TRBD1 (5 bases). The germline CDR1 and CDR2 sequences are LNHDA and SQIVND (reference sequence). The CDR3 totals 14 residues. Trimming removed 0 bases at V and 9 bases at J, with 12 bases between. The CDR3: CASSIDRTLVPQHF. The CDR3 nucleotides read TGTGCCAGTAGTATAGACCGGACATTGGTGCCCCAGCATTTT.

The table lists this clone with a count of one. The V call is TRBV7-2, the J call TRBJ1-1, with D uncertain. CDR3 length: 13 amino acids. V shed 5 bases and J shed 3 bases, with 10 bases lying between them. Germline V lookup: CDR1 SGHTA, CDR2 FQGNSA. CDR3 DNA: TGTGCCAGCAGCCGTAAGCAGGACACTGAAGCTTTCTTT. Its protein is CASSRKQDTEAFF.

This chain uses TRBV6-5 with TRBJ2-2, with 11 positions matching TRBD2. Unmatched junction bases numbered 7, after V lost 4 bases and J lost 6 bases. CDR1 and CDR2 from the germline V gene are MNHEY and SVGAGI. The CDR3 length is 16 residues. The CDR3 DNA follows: TGTGCCAGCAGTTCTTTAGCGGGAGGGCTAGCCGGGGAGCTGTTTTTT. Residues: CASSSLAGGLAGELFF.

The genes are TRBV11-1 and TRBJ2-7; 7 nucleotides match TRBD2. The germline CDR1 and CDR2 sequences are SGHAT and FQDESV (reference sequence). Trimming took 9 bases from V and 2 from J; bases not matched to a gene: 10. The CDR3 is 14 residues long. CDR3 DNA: TGTGCCAGTGGACCGGGACTAACTGCCTACGAGCAGTACTTC. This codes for CASGPGLTAYEQYF. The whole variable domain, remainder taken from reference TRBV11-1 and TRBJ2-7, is EAEVAQSPRYKITEKSQAVAFWCDPISGHATLYWYRQILGQGPELLVQFQDESVVDDSQLPKDRFSAERLKGVDSTLKIQPAELGDSAMYLCASGPGLTAYEQYFGPGTRLTVT.

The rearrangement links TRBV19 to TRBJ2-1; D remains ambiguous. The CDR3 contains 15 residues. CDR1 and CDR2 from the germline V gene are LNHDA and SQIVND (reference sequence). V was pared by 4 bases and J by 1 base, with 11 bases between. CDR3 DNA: TGTGCCAGTAGTAATAGTCGCTCTTCCTACAATGAGCAGTTCTTC. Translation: CASSNSRSSYNEQFF.

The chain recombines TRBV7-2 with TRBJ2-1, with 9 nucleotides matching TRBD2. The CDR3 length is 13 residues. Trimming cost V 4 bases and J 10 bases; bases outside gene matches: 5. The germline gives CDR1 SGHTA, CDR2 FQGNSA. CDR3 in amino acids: CASSSSGVGEQFF. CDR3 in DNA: TGTGCCAGCAGCTCTAGCGGGGTGGGAGAGCAGTTCTTC.

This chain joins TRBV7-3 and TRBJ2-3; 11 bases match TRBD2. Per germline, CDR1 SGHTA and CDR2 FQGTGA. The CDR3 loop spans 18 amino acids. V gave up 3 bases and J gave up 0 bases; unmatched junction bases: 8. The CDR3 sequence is CASSFLGTSGSSTDTQYF. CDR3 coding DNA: TGTGCCAGCAGCTTCCTCGGGACTAGCGGTTCTAGCACAGATACGCAGTATTTT.

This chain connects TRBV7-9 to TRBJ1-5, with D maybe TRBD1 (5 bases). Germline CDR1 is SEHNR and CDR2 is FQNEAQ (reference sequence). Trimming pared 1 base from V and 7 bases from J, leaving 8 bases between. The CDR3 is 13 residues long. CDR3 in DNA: TGTGCCAGCAGCTTAGTTGGGGGGCAGCCCCAGCATTTT. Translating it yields CASSLVGGQPQHF.

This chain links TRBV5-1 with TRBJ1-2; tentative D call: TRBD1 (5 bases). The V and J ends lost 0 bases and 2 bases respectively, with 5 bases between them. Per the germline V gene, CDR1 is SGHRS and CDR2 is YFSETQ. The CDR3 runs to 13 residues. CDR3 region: CASSLGQNYGYTF. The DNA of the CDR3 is TGCGCCAGCAGCTTGGGACAGAACTATGGCTACACCTTC.

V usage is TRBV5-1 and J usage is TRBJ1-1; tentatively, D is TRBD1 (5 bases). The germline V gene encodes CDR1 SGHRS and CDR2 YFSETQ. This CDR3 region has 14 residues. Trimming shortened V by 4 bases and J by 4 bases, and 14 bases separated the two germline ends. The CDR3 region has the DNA TGCGCCAGCAGCGAGGGACTCTTAGGCACTGAAGCTTTCTTT. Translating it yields CASSEGLLGTEAFF.

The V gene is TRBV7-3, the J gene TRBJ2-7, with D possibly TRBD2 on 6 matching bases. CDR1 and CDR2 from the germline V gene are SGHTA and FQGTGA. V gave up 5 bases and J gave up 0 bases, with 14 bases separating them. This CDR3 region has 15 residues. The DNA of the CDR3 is TGTGCCAGCAGCCTTAGCGGACTACCCTCCTACGAGCAGTACTTC. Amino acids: CASSLSGLPSYEQYF.

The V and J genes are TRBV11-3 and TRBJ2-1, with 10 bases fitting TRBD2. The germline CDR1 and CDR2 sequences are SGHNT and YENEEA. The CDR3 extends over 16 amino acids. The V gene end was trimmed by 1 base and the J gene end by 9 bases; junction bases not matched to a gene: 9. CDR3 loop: CASSLGLAGVIGEQFF. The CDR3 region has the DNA TGTGCCAGCAGCTTAGGTCTAGCGGGGGTAATAGGTGAGCAGTTCTTC.

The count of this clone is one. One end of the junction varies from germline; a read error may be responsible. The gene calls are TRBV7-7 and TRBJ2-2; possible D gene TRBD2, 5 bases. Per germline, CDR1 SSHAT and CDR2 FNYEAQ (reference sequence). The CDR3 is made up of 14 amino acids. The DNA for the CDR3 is TGTGCTAGCAGCTTAAGCCGGGGAACCGGGGAGCTGTTTTTT. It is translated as CASSLSRGTGELFF. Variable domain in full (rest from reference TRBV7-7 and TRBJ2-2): GAGVSQSPRYKVTKRGQDVTLRCDPISSHATLYWYQQALGQGPEFLTYFNYEAQPDKSGLPSDRFSAERPEGSISTLTIQRTEQRDSAMYRCASSLSRGTGELFFGEGSRLTVL.

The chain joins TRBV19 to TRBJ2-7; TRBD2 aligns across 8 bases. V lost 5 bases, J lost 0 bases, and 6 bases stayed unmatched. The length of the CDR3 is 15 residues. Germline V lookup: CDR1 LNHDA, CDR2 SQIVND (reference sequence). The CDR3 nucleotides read TGTGCCAGTAGTTTTAGCGGGGAGAGCTCCTACGAGCAGTACTTC. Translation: CASSFSGESSYEQYF.